The 18 T cell receptor beta chains below were found in one sample sequenced in a study of OX40 agonist ivuxolimab in advanced cancers. Receptors were amplified or captured by the immunoSEQ multiplex PCR assay. What TCRdb holds here is the immuneACCESS table cut down to in-frame rearrangements. Part of the clones is not present; checked against another copy, under half of the missing clones reflect an unresolved V gene, and the others are unexplained. The sample data list 20,000 to 25,000 clones, and 70% to 85% of these were observed just once. Roughly 26% of the sample is in the top ten clones. Sequenced here: CD4+ or CD8+ T cells sorted from blood, sampled in a trial of the OX40 agonist ivuxolimab. These receptor sequences come from an adult with an advanced solid tumor such as melanoma, head and neck, liver or kidney cancer.

The chain joins TRBV4-1 to TRBJ2-1; 9 bases are a match to TRBD1. Germline assignment: CDR1 MGHRA and CDR2 YSYEKL. This CDR3 has 16 residues. V lost 1 base, J lost 4 bases, and 5 bases stayed unmatched. The CDR3 region is CASSQGPGQGYNEQFF. CDR3 DNA: TGCGCCAGCAGCCAAGGTCCGGGACAGGGATACAATGAGCAGTTCTTC.

This clone appeared a few times. The chain links TRBV6-4 to TRBJ2-6; D uncertain. Germline CDR1 MRHNA, CDR2 SNTAGT. The V end lost 0 bases, the J end lost 0 bases, and 3 bases lay between the germline ends. This CDR3 has 15 amino acids. As DNA, the CDR3 is TGTGCCAGCAGTGACTCTCACTCTGGGGCCAACGTCCTGACTTTC. It codes for CASSDSHSGANVLTF.

The rearrangement links TRBV13 to TRBJ2-7; 11 bases are shared with TRBD2. The CDR3 spans 14 residues. The germline V gene encodes CDR1 PRHDT and CDR2 FYEKMQ (reference sequence). V dropped 1 base and J dropped 5; count of bases not matched to a gene: 1. The CDR3 here is CASSLVAGGHEQYF. CDR3 DNA sequence: TGTGCCAGCAGCTTAGTAGCGGGAGGGCACGAGCAGTACTTC.

The chain employs TRBV30 and TRBJ2-3; D unresolved. There are 12 residues in the CDR3. The germline CDR1 and CDR2 sequences are GTSNPN and SVGIG (reference sequence). The ends were cut back, 2 bases at V and 3 bases at J, with 6 bases in the middle. As DNA, the CDR3 is TGTGCCTGGAGTACAACAACAGATACGCAGTATTTT. Encoded protein: CAWSTTTDTQYF.

This chain links TRBV14 with TRBJ2-7; tentative D call: TRBD2 (6 bases). CDR1 SGHDN and CDR2 FVKESK come from the germline V gene. Trimming shortened V by 6 bases and J by 0 bases, and 24 bases separated the two germline ends. This CDR3 spans 18 amino acids. The CDR3 protein is CASSRASGYNLDSYEQYF. The CDR3 nucleotides are TGTGCCAGCAGTCGGGCCAGCGGGTACAATCTTGACTCCTACGAGCAGTACTTC.

The chain combines TRBV28 with TRBJ1-2; possible D gene TRBD1, 5 bases. Germline loops: CDR1 MDHEN, CDR2 SYDVKM. This CDR3 is 13 amino acids long. Trimming left V 6 bases short and J 6 bases short, with 14 bases between. DNA for the CDR3: TGTGCCAGCAGCTTAGGGGCTTACAATGGCTACACCTTC. As protein: CASSLGAYNGYTF.

The genes are TRBV7-9 and TRBJ2-2, with a weak D call TRBD2 (6 bases). Germline CDR1 SEHNR, CDR2 FQNEAQ (reference sequence). The CDR3 totals 15 residues. Trimming pared 4 bases from V and 7 bases from J, leaving 16 bases between. The CDR3 sequence: CASSSRLGSGGELFF. As DNA, the CDR3 is TGTGCCAGCAGCTCTAGACTAGGCAGTGGCGGGGAGCTGTTTTTT.

The rearrangement uses TRBV6-5 and TRBJ2-3, with D uncertain. V lost 2 bases and J lost 2, with 5 bases in between. The CDR3 spans 13 residues. Germline V gene lookup returns CDR1 MNHEY and CDR2 SVGAGI. Written as DNA, the CDR3 is TGTGCCAGCAGTTACAGGAACACAGATACGCAGTATTTT. Translation gives CASSYRNTDTQYF.

V is TRBV6-1 and J is TRBJ2-5, with 9 bases fitting TRBD2. The J segment lost 3 bases and the V segment lost 6 bases, leaving 5 bases of the junction unmatched. The CDR3 runs 14 residues. Germline V gene lookup returns CDR1 MNHNS and CDR2 SASEGT. CDR3 DNA sequence: TGTGCCAGCAGGGTTAGACTAGCGGAAGAGACCCAGTACTTC. Protein product: CASRVRLAEETQYF.

This sequence joins TRBV7-6 and TRBJ2-7; 9 nucleotides align to TRBD2. The CDR3 consists of 17 residues. Per germline, CDR1 SGHVS and CDR2 FNYEAQ. With V trimmed by 4 bases and J by 5 bases, 15 bases remained unmatched. In DNA form, the CDR3 reads TGTGCCAGCAGCTATCGGGGGCGGGCTAGCGGGGTAAACGAGCAGTACTTC. Its translation is CASSYRGRASGVNEQYF.

The chain joins TRBV4-1 to TRBJ1-5, with D possibly TRBD1 on 6 matching bases. Germline CDR1 is MGHRA and CDR2 is YSYEKL. This CDR3 is 15 amino acids long. Trimming pared 3 bases from V and 4 bases from J, leaving 13 bases between. In DNA form, the CDR3 reads TGCGCCAGCAGCCAGCAGGGGTTTGAGAATCAGCCCCAGCATTTT. This codes for CASSQQGFENQPQHF.

V usage is TRBV6-5 and J usage is TRBJ2-7; D gene uncertain. This CDR3 contains 13 residues. Germline CDR1 reads MNHEY; CDR2 reads SVGAGI. Trimming pared 2 bases from V and 6 bases from J, leaving 11 bases between. This CDR3 is CASSYNQLGEQYF. In DNA form, the CDR3 reads TGTGCCAGCAGTTACAACCAGCTAGGCGAGCAGTACTTC.

This clone counts as medium-sized (0.01 to 0.1%). V is TRBV27 and J is TRBJ2-7; D gene unclear. CDR1 and CDR2 from the germline V gene are MNHEY and SMNVEV (reference sequence). This CDR3 is built from 15 residues. V lost 1 base and J lost 3, with 13 bases in between. The CDR3, as DNA: TGTGCCAGCAGTTTATATCTGGGAACCGACTACGAGCAGTACTTC. Translated: CASSLYLGTDYEQYF.

This chain connects TRBV4-2 to TRBJ2-1, with 9 positions matching TRBD2. Trimming removed 4 bases from V and 3 bases from J; junction bases left unmatched: 7. The CDR3 contains 16 residues. From germline, CDR1 is LGHNA and CDR2 YNFKEQ. CDR3: CASSPPGLAGYNEQFF. CDR3 coding DNA: TGTGCCAGCAGCCCCCCGGGACTAGCAGGCTACAATGAGCAGTTCTTC.

This clone ranks as medium-sized. The junction departs from the called germline gene at one end, perhaps through a read error. The chain has TRBV7-9 and TRBJ1-2, with unresolved D. This CDR3 comprises 15 residues. In germline, CDR1 is SEHNR, CDR2 FQNEAQ (reference sequence). CDR3 protein: CASSLAPSVDNGYTF. In nucleotides, the CDR3 is TGTGCCAGCAGCCTAGCCCCATCGGTAGATAATGGCTACACCTTC. The whole variable domain, remainder taken from reference TRBV7-9 and TRBJ1-2, is DTGVSQNPRHKITKRGQNVTFRCDPISEHNRLYWYRQTLGQGPEFLTYFQNEAQLEKSRLLSDRFSAERPKGSFSTLEIQRTEQGDSAMYLCASSLAPSVDNGYTFGSGTRLTVV.

The CDR3 bases are TGTGCCAGCAGCTTCCGGGGGGCTGGTGAAGCTTTCTTT. The encoded protein is CASSFRGAGEAFF. This sequence joins TRBV5-6 and TRBJ1-1, with a weak D call TRBD1 (6 bases). V was pared by 2 bases and J by 7 bases, with 12 bases between. The germline CDR1 and CDR2 sequences are SGHDT and YYEEEE. The CDR3 has 13 amino acids.

The genes are TRBV5-8 and TRBJ2-2; no clear D gene. Per germline, CDR1 SGHTS and CDR2 YDEGEE. The CDR3 is made up of 16 amino acids. Trimming shortened V by 4 bases and J by 2 bases, and 15 bases separated the two germline ends. The CDR3 spells CASSLDKVLNTGELFF. The CDR3 DNA reads TGTGCCAGCAGCCTAGACAAAGTACTAAACACCGGGGAGCTGTTTTTT.

This clone has a single count. The V and J genes are TRBV6-4 and TRBJ2-2; 12 positions agree with TRBD1. The CDR3 consists of 16 residues. Germline assignment: CDR1 MRHNA and CDR2 SNTAGT. Trimming cost V 5 bases and J 6 bases; bases outside gene matches: 7. The CDR3 DNA reads TGTGCCAGCAGTTCCGGGACAGGGGGCGCCCCCGGGGAGCTGTTTTTT. It codes for CASSSGTGGAPGELFF.